These 6 T cell receptor beta chains came from one sample sequenced in a study of identical twins. TCRdb fed the 5' RACE reads into MiXCR, producing one record per CDR3 protein. Altogether roughly 1.6 million distinct CDR3 sequences are present, about 32% being singletons, with the ten largest covering about 0.27%. Source material: cord blood. The receptor set was obtained from a newborn girl in good health.

This chain links TRBV12-3 or TRBV12-4 with TRBJ1-5; D remains unclear. The CDR3 spans 14 residues. Trimming cost V 1 base and J 4 bases, with 8 bases left between them. The CDR3 coding sequence is TGTGCCAGCAGTTTAGACAGTACTAATCAGCCCCAGCATTTT. Translating gives CASSLDSTNQPQHF.

The chain combines TRBV29-1 with TRBJ2-7, with 10 bases that match TRBD1. The J call is uncertain, as TRBJ2-5 better fits the DNA end. CDR1 SQVTM and CDR2 ANQGSEA come from the germline V gene. The CDR3 totals 13 residues. This CDR3 is CSAKTGGRETQYF. The CDR3 region has the DNA TGCAGCGCAAAGACAGGGGGCAGGGAGACCCAGTACTTC.

The J gene is TRBJ2-1, the V gene TRBV6-5; 9 bases map to TRBD1. This CDR3 is 15 amino acids long. Germline-derived CDR1 and CDR2 are MNHEY and SVGAGI. V shed 6 bases and J 4 bases; nucleotides not matched to a gene: 7. The chain's CDR3 is CASRRRGTGYNEQFF. CDR3 DNA: TGTGCCAGCAGACGCCGCGGGACAGGGTACAATGAGCAGTTCTTC.

This chain uses TRBV6-5 with TRBJ2-7, with 9 bases fitting TRBD2. The CDR3 length is 15 residues. Germline V gene lookup returns CDR1 MNHEY and CDR2 SVGAGI. With V trimmed by 7 bases and J by 7 bases, 14 bases remained unmatched. CDR3 in DNA: TGTGCCAGCAATTTGTTAGCGGGAGCCACCAATGAGCAGTACTTC. Protein sequence: CASNLLAGATNEQYF.

The CDR3 nucleotides read TGCAGTGCTAGATCCCCGGGACCGCTCTCTGGGGCCAACGTCCTGACTTTC. Its translation: CSARSPGPLSGANVLTF. The gene calls are TRBV20-1 and TRBJ2-6; D may correspond to TRBD1 or TRBD2 (5 bases each). This CDR3 has 17 amino acids. V lost 2 bases, J lost 0 bases, and 14 bases lay in between. The germline V gene encodes CDR1 DFQATT and CDR2 SNEGSKA (reference sequence).

This clonotype was seen more than once but under ten times. This chain links TRBV6-1 with TRBJ1-2; a possible D gene is TRBD1 (5 bases). CDR3 length equals 13 residues. Trimming stripped 4 bases from V and 4 bases from J, with 10 bases between. The V gene's germline CDR1 is MNHNS and CDR2 SASEGT. In DNA form, the CDR3 reads TGTGCCAGCAGTGTCTCGCAGGGCTATGGCTACACCTTC. It translates to CASSVSQGYGYTF.